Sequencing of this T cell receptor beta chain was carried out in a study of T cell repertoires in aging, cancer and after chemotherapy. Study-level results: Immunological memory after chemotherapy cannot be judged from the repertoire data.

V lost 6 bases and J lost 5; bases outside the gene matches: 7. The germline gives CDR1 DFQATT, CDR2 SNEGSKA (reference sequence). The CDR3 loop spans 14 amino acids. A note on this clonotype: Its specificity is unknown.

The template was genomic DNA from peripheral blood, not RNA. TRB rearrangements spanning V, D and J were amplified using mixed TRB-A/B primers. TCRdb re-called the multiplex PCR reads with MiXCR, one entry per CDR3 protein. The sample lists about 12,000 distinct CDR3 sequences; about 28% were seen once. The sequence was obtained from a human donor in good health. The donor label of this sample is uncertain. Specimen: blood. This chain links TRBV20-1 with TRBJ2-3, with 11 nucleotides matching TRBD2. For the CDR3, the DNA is TGCAGTGCAATTAGCGGGGGGGCCGGAGATACGCAGTATTTT. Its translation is CSAISGGAGDTQYF.